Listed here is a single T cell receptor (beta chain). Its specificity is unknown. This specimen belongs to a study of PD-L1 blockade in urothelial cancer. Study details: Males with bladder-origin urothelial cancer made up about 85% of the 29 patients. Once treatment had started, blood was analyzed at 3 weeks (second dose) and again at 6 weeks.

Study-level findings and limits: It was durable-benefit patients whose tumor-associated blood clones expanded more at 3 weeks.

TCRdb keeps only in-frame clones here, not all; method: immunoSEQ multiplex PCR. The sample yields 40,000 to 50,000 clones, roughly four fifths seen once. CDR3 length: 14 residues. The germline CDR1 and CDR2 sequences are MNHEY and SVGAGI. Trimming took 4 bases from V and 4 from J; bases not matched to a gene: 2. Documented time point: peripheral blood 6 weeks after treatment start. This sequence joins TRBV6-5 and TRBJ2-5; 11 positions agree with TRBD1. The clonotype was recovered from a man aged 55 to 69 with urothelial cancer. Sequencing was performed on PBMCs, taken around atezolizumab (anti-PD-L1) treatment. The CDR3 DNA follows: TGTGCCAGCAGTTCCGGGACAGGGGGAGAGACCCAGTACTTC. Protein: CASSSGTGGETQYF.